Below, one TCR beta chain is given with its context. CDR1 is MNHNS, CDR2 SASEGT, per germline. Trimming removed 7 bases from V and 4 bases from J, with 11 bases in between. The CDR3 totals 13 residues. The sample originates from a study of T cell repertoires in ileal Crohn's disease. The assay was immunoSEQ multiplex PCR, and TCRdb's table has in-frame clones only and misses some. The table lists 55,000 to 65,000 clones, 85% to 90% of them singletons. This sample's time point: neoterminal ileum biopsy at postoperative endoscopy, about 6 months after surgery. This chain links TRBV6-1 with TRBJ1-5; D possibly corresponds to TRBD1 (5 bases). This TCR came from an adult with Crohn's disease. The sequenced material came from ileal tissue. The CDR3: CASIVGGNQPQHF. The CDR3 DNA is TGTGCCAGCATCGTCGGGGGGAATCAGCCCCAGCATTTT.